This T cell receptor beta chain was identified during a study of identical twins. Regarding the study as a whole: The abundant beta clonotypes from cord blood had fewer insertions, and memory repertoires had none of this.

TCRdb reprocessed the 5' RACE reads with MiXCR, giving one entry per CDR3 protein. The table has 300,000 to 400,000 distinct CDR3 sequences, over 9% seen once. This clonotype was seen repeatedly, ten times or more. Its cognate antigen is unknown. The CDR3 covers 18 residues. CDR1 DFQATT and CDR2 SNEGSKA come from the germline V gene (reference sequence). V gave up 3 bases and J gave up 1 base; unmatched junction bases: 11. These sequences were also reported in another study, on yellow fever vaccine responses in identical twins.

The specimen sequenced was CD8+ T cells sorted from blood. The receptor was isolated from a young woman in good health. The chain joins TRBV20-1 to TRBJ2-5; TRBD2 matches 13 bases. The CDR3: CSASYPGLAGPFQETQYF. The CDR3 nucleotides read TGCAGTGCTAGTTATCCGGGACTAGCGGGGCCCTTCCAAGAGACCCAGTACTTC.